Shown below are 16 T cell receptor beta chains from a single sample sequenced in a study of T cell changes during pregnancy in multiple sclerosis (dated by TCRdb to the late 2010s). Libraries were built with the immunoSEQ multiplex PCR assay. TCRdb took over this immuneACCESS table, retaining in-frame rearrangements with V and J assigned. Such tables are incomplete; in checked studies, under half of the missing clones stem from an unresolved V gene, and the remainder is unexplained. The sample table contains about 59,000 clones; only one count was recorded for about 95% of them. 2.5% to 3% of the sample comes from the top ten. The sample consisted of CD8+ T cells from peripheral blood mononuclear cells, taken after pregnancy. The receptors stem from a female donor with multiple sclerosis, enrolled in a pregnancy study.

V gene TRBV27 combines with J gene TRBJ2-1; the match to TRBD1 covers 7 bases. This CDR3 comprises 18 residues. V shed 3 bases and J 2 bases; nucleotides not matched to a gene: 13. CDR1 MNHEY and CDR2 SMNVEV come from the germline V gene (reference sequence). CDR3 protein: CASSLWDSSGFPYNEQFF. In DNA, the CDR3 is TGTGCCAGCAGTTTGTGGGACAGTTCTGGGTTTCCCTACAATGAGCAGTTCTTC.

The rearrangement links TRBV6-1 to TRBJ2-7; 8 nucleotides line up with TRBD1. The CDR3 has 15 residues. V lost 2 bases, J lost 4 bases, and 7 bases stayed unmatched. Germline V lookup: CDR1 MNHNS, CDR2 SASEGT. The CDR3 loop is CASSELRDRRYEQYF. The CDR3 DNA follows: TGTGCCAGCAGTGAACTGCGGGACAGGAGGTACGAGCAGTACTTC.

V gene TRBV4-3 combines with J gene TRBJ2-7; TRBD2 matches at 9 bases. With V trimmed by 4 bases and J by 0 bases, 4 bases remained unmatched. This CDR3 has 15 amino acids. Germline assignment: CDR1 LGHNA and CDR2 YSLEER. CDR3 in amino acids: CASSPGAGGSYEQYF. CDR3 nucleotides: TGCGCCAGCAGCCCGGGAGCGGGAGGCTCCTACGAGCAGTACTTC.

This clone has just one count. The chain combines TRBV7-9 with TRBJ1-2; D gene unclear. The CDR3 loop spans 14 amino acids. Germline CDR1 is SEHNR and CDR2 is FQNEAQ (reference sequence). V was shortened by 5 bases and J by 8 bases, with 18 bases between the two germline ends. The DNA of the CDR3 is TGTGCCAGCAGCCCCCAGTCGGGGTCCAAGGGCTACACCTTC. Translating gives CASSPQSGSKGYTF.

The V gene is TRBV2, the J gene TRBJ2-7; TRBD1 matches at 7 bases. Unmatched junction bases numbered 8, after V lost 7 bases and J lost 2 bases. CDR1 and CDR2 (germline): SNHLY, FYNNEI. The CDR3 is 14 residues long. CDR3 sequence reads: CASTEGQNTYEQYF. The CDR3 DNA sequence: TGTGCCAGCACTGAGGGACAGAACACCTACGAGCAGTACTTC.

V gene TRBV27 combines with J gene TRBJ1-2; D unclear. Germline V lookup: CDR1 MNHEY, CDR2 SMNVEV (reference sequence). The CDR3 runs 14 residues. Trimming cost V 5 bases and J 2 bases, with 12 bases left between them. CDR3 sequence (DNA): TGTGCCAGCAGTCCCTGGGGAGGGAACTATGGCTACACCTTC. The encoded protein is CASSPWGGNYGYTF.

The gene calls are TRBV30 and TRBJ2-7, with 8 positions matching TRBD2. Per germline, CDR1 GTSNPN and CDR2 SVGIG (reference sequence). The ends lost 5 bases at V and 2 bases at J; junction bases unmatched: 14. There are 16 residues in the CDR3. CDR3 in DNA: TGTGCCTGGGGGCCACGATTTAGCGGGGCCCCCTACGAGCAGTACTTC. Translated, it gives CAWGPRFSGAPYEQYF.

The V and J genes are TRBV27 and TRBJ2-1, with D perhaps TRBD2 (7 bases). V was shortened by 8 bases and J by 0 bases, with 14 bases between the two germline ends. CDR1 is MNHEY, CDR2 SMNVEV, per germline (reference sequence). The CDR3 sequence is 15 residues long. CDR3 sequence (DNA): TGTGCCAGCCGCGACGGGGGGCTCTCCTACAATGAGCAGTTCTTC. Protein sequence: CASRDGGLSYNEQFF.

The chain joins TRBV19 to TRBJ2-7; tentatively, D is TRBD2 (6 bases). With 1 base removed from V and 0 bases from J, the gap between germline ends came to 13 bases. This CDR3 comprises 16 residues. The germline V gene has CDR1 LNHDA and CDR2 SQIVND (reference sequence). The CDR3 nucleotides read TGTGCCAGTAGTATAGCGGGCGGGACGAGCTCCTACGAGCAGTACTTC. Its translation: CASSIAGGTSSYEQYF.

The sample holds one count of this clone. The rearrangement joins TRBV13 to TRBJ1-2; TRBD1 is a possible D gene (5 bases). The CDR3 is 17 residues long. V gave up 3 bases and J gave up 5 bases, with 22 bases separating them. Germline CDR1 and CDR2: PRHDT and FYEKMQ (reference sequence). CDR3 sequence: CASSFSTGRAGGYGYTF. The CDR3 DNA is TGTGCCAGCAGCTTCTCCACGGGCAGGGCTGGGGGGTATGGCTACACCTTC.

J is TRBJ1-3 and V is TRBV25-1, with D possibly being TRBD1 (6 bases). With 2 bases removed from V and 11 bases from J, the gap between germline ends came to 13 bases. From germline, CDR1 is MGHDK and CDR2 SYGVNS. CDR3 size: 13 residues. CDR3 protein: CASSEQTGNPIYF. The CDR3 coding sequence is TGTGCCAGCAGTGAACAAACAGGGAACCCCATATATTTT. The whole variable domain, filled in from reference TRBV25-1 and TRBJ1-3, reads EADIYQTPRYLVIGTGKKITLECSQTMGHDKMYWYQQDPGMELHLIHYSYGVNSTEKGDLSSESTVSRIRTEHFPLTLESARPSHTSQYLCASSEQTGNPIYFGEGSWLTVV.

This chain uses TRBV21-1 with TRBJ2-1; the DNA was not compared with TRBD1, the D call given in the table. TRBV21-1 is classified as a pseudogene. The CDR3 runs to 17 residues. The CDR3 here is CASSPRQGTFSYNEQFF. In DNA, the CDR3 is TGTGCCAGCAGCCCTCGACAGGGGACCTTTTCCTACAATGAGCAGTTCTTC.

The CDR3: CASSPYGLAGNTGELFF. As DNA, the CDR3 is TGTGCCAGCAGCCCTTACGGACTAGCGGGGAACACCGGGGAGCTGTTTTTT. V is TRBV13 and J is TRBJ2-2; 11 bases are shared with TRBD2. V shed 5 bases, J shed 1 base, and the junction held 6 bases outside the gene matches. Germline V gene data show CDR1 as PRHDT and CDR2 as FYEKMQ (reference sequence). CDR3 length: 17 amino acids.

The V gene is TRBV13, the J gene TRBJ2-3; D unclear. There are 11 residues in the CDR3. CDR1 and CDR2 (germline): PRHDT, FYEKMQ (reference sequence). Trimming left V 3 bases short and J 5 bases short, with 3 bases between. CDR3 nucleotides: TGTGCCAGCAGCTTCATAGATACGCAGTATTTT. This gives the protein CASSFIDTQYF.

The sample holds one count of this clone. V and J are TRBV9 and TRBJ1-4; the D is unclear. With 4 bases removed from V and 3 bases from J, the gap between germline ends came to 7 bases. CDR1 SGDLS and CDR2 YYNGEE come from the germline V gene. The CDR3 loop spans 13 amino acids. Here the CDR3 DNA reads TGTGCCAGCAGCCCGCGGCCTAATGAAAAACTGTTTTTT. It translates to CASSPRPNEKLFF.

The CDR3 here is CASSGLAGGGEQFF. As DNA, the CDR3 is TGTGCCAGCAGTGGATTAGCGGGAGGAGGTGAGCAGTTCTTC. This chain uses TRBV6-4 with TRBJ2-1, with 10 bases that match TRBD2. Germline V lookup: CDR1 MRHNA, CDR2 SNTAGT. The CDR3 has 14 residues. V was clipped by 4 bases and J by 9 bases; unmatched bases: 6.